This TCR beta chain came from a study of blood T cell repertoires in COVID-19. Trimming took 4 bases from V and 8 from J; bases not matched to a gene: 9. CDR3 length equals 13 residues. The germline CDR1 and CDR2 sequences are GTSNPN and SVGIG (reference sequence). TCRdb keeps only in-frame clones here, not all; method: immunoSEQ multiplex PCR. This table holds some 230,000 clones, 80% to 85% found once. The V and J genes are TRBV30 and TRBJ1-2, with 8 positions matching TRBD1. The source material was peripheral blood. The receptor comes from a woman aged 55-70 years with acute or convalescent COVID-19. CDR3 DNA sequence: TGTGCCTGGACCAGGACAGGGATTGGCGGCTACACCTTC. Encoded protein: CAWTRTGIGGYTF.